This TCR beta chain is drawn from a study of blood T cell repertoires in COVID-19. Study-wide context: PBMCs, B-cell-depleted T cells, or T cells were the source of the cDNA or gDNA that made up the material.

J was trimmed by 2 bases and V by 0 bases; bases with no gene match: 5. CDR3 length equals 18 residues. Germline values: CDR1 SGHDT, CDR2 YYEEEE. In the authors' methods: Nucleated cell counts were estimated from reference gene primer amplification. Generated by immunoSEQ multiplex PCR, the TCRdb table keeps only in-frame clones and is missing some. V, J and clone size were drawn from that table, and D and trimming were deduced from the DNA. Of over 250,000 clones listed, about nine tenths were seen once; the top ten hold 0.95% to 1.3%. Cohort assignment relied on participant-reported clinical history.

This sequence was found in a woman aged 25 to 45 who had recovered from COVID-19. The chain joins TRBV5-6 to TRBJ2-1; 13 positions match TRBD2. The sequencing input was PBMCs or T cells enriched from blood (not recorded which). Written as DNA, the CDR3 is TGTGCCAGCAGCTTGGGAGGGACTAGCGGGGTGACCTACAATGAGCAGTTCTTC. This translates into CASSLGGTSGVTYNEQFF.